One sample yielded the 26 T cell receptor beta chains listed below, sequenced in a study of Graves' ophthalmopathy and Graves' hyperthyroidism. Using RNA transcripts, the TCR beta CDR3 regions were amplified. A first-round RT-PCR used HTBI primers, followed by a second-round multiplex PCR. TCRdb reprocessed the multiplex PCR reads via MiXCR and lists one record per CDR3 protein. The table shows hundreds of thousands of distinct CDR3 sequences, with about two fifths occurring only once. Material for sequencing was peripheral blood. All receptors derive from an adult man with Graves' ophthalmopathy.

This clonotype was detected ten times or more. This sequence joins TRBV10-3 and TRBJ2-7; 8 bases agree with TRBD2. CDR1 and CDR2 from the germline V gene are ENHRY and SYGVKD. This CDR3 has 16 amino acids. Losses at the gene ends were 7 bases for V and 6 bases for J; bases not matched to a gene: 17. In nucleotides, the CDR3 is TGTGCCATCACCACTATAGCGGGGACCCTTCCCTCCGAGCAGTACTTC. Its translation: CAITTIAGTLPSEQYF.

V is TRBV10-3 and J is TRBJ1-2, with TRBD1 matching over 9 bases. The CDR3 extends over 15 amino acids. V shed 4 bases and J 5 bases; nucleotides not matched to a gene: 8. Germline assignment: CDR1 ENHRY and CDR2 SYGVKD. The CDR3 nucleotides are TGTGCCATCAGTGGGCTACCGGGACAGGGATATGGCTACACCTTC. This codes for CAISGLPGQGYGYTF.

This clonotype was counted many times. In DNA, the CDR3 is TGCGCCAGCAGCGGACGTCCGAACACTGAAGCTTTCTTT. This codes for CASSGRPNTEAFF. The chain is built from TRBV5-1 and TRBJ1-1; D gene uncertain. The CDR3 sequence is 13 residues long. Germline CDR1 SGHRS, CDR2 YFSETQ. V lost 4 bases and J lost 1, with 8 bases in between.

This rearrangement joins TRBV10-3 to TRBJ1-2, with D possibly TRBD1 on 5 matching bases. The CDR3 runs to 13 residues. With 7 bases removed from V and 7 bases from J, the gap between germline ends came to 16 bases. Germline V gives CDR1 ENHRY, CDR2 SYGVKD. CDR3: CAITPGLARGYTF. The CDR3 nucleotides are TGTGCCATCACCCCGGGACTAGCGCGTGGCTACACCTTC.

The chain uses TRBV5-4 and TRBJ1-2; 7 bases agree with TRBD1. The CDR3 spans 14 residues. CDR1 SGHNT and CDR2 YYREEE come from the germline V gene (reference sequence). With 4 bases clipped from V and 8 bases from J, the junction kept 11 bases outside the gene matches. The CDR3 reads CASSHMTGSRGYTF. The CDR3, as DNA: TGTGCCAGCAGCCATATGACAGGGTCGCGGGGCTACACCTTC.

In this sample, this clonotype turned up many times. The gene calls are TRBV7-8 and TRBJ1-6; D uncertain. The CDR3 runs 16 residues. Deletions cut 5 bases from V and 3 bases from J, with 14 bases between. The germline V gene encodes CDR1 SGHVS and CDR2 FQNEAQ. CDR3 amino acids: CASSLDLNSYNSPLHF. In DNA, the CDR3 is TGTGCCAGCAGCCTCGACTTGAATAGCTATAATTCACCCCTCCACTTT.

This clonotype came up many times. The chain combines TRBV29-1 with TRBJ1-2; D gene ambiguous. Germline values: CDR1 SQVTM, CDR2 ANQGSEA. CDR3 length equals 13 residues. The germline V and J ends were trimmed by 4 bases and 6 bases, with 15 bases remaining between them. CDR3 protein: CSVVTVYSDGYTF. For the CDR3, the DNA is TGCAGCGTTGTAACAGTATATTCGGATGGCTACACCTTC. The full variable domain, with the rest looked up from reference TRBV29-1 and TRBJ1-2, is SAVISQKPSRDICQRGTSLTIQCQVDSQVTMMFWYRQQPGQSLTLIATANQGSEATYESGFVIDKFPISRPNLTFSTLTVSNMSPEDSSIYLCSVVTVYSDGYTFGSGTRLTVV.

This clonotype was detected only a few times. The gene calls are TRBV20-1 and TRBJ2-6; weak D call: TRBD2 (6 bases). The CDR3 covers 20 residues. Germline CDR1 is DFQATT and CDR2 is SNEGSKA (reference sequence). Trimming took 4 bases from V and 0 from J, leaving 25 bases between them. The CDR3 sequence is CSAIGGNSGGGTSGANVLTF. CDR3 nucleotide sequence: TGCAGTGCTATCGGGGGTAATTCGGGTGGAGGGACCTCTGGGGCCAACGTCCTGACTTTC.

This clonotype was recorded at least ten times. The chain carries TRBV29-1 and TRBJ2-5; 9 nucleotides line up with TRBD2. The CDR3 length is 12 residues. Germline V gene lookup returns CDR1 SQVTM and CDR2 ANQGSEA. V shed 4 bases, J shed 7 bases, and the junction held 4 bases outside the gene matches. The chain's CDR3 is CSVATSGGTQYF. CDR3 in DNA: TGCAGCGTTGCGACTAGCGGAGGGACCCAGTACTTC.

This clonotype was recorded only once. The chain recombines TRBV29-1 with TRBJ1-4; tentative D call: TRBD1 (5 bases). Germline CDR1 and CDR2: SQVTM and ANQGSEA. Trimming took 8 bases from V and 3 from J, leaving 10 bases between them. The CDR3 extends over 12 amino acids. DNA for the CDR3: TGCAGCTTGGGGGTGGCTAATGAAAAACTGTTTTTT. It specifies CSLGVANEKLFF.

CDR3 region: CASGDYNRAMNTEAFF. The DNA for the CDR3 is TGTGCCAGCGGAGACTACAACCGGGCCATGAACACTGAAGCTTTCTTT. The chain is built from TRBV2 and TRBJ1-1; no definite D call. The ends were cut back, 8 bases at V and 0 bases at J, with 19 bases in the middle. Germline CDR1 SNHLY, CDR2 FYNNEI. The CDR3 is 16 residues long.

This clonotype was seen a handful of times. The chain couples TRBV4-3 to TRBJ1-2; perhaps TRBD1 as D (6 bases). V was shortened by 9 bases and J by 3 bases, with 23 bases between the two germline ends. Germline V gene lookup returns CDR1 LGHNA and CDR2 YSLEER. This CDR3 has 16 residues. The chain's CDR3 is CASARSDDRNYYGYTF. The CDR3 DNA reads as TGCGCCAGTGCCCGATCAGATGACAGGAACTACTATGGCTACACCTTC.

The chain couples TRBV5-1 to TRBJ1-5; TRBD1 matches 7 bases. Trimming cost V 5 bases and J 11 bases; bases outside gene matches: 16. Germline lookup yields CDR1 SGHRS and CDR2 YFSETQ. CDR3 length: 15 residues. The CDR3 nucleotides read TGCGCCAGCAGAGGAACTGGCGACAGGGTGGAGACCCAGCATTTT. Protein product: CASRGTGDRVETQHF.

This clonotype came up many times. The chain couples TRBV5-1 to TRBJ2-6, with D possibly TRBD1 on 6 matching bases. CDR1 is SGHRS, CDR2 YFSETQ, per germline. CDR3 length: 19 residues. V was shortened by 5 bases and J by 0 bases, with 21 bases between the two germline ends. For the CDR3, the DNA is TGCGCCAGCAGTCCGACTGTGAGACAGGAGTACTCTGGGGCCAACGTCCTGACTTTC. Protein product: CASSPTVRQEYSGANVLTF.

This clonotype was recorded at least ten times. The rearrangement links TRBV2 to TRBJ1-2; D is ambiguous. V was trimmed by 4 bases and J by 4 bases, leaving 10 bases between them. The CDR3 is 13 residues long. The V gene's germline CDR1 is SNHLY and CDR2 FYNNEI. CDR3: CASSVAGPYGYTF. The CDR3 DNA is TGTGCCAGCAGTGTCGCAGGCCCCTATGGCTACACCTTC.

This clonotype was recorded only once. The genes are TRBV29-1 and TRBJ2-7; 9 bases line up with TRBD1. CDR1 and CDR2 (germline): SQVTM, ANQGSEA. V lost 6 bases, J lost 2 bases, and 5 bases stayed unmatched. The CDR3 loop spans 13 amino acids. As DNA, the CDR3 is TGCAGCGTCGATTGGGACAGGGCCTACGAGCAGTACTTC. Its protein product is CSVDWDRAYEQYF.

This clonotype has a handful of counts. The genes are TRBV4-3 and TRBJ1-4; the match to TRBD1 covers 9 bases. Germline-derived CDR1 and CDR2 are LGHNA and YSLEER. V was clipped by 3 bases and J by 8 bases; unmatched bases: 1. The CDR3 runs to 13 residues. The CDR3 reads CASSQGQGEKLFF. Here the CDR3 DNA reads TGCGCCAGCAGCCAGGGACAGGGCGAAAAACTGTTTTTT.

The chain uses TRBV19 and TRBJ2-2; no firm D call. Germline CDR1 LNHDA, CDR2 SQIVND (reference sequence). This CDR3 comprises 14 residues. V was trimmed by 2 bases and J by 0 bases, leaving 4 bases between them. Here the CDR3 reads CASSISTNTGELFF. The CDR3 nucleotides are TGTGCCAGTAGTATAAGTACGAACACCGGGGAGCTGTTTTTT.

As to this clonotype: A much larger clonotype is one base distant, so this may be a read error. The chain joins TRBV10-3 to TRBJ1-3; maybe TRBD1 (5 bases). Germline values: CDR1 ENHRY, CDR2 SYGVKD. V was shortened by 5 bases and J by 4 bases, with 9 bases between the two germline ends. The CDR3 is made up of 13 amino acids. CDR3 loop: CAISYAGGNTIYF. As DNA, the CDR3 is TGTGCCATCAGTTACGCAGGGGGAAACACCATATATTTT.

For the CDR3, the DNA is TGTGCCAGCAGCTTAAGATTGGCCTACGAGCGGTACTTC. This gives the protein CASSLRLAYERYF. This rearrangement joins TRBV7-2 to TRBJ2-5; D is uncertain. V dropped 2 bases and J dropped 13 bases, with 17 bases sitting between them. The CDR3 runs 13 residues. Germline loops: CDR1 SGHTA, CDR2 FQGNSA.

Ten or more counts support this clonotype. The V call is TRBV19, the J call TRBJ1-1; 7 nucleotides line up with TRBD1. V dropped 2 bases and J dropped 1; count of bases not matched to a gene: 4. From germline, CDR1 is LNHDA and CDR2 SQIVND (reference sequence). This CDR3 contains 15 residues. The CDR3 sequence: CASSIRGQRNTEAFF. Here the CDR3 DNA reads TGTGCCAGTAGTATAAGGGGACAGAGGAACACTGAAGCTTTCTTT.

The chain recombines TRBV12-3 or TRBV12-4 with TRBJ1-5; D is ambiguous. The CDR3 length is 14 residues. CDR3 sequence reads: CATTGTSSNQPQHF. The CDR3 nucleotides read TGTGCTACCACCGGAACGTCTAGCAATCAGCCCCAGCATTTT.

This clonotype has just one count. The chain is built from TRBV29-1 and TRBJ1-2; 10 bases align to TRBD1. From germline, CDR1 is SQVTM and CDR2 ANQGSEA. J gave up 2 bases and V 8 bases, and 5 bases lay outside the gene matches. This CDR3 is 13 amino acids long. This CDR3 reads CSLVGQGNYGYTF. The CDR3 coding sequence is TGCAGCTTAGTGGGACAGGGGAACTATGGCTACACCTTC.

A few counts support this clonotype. Written as DNA, the CDR3 is TGTGCCAGCAGTTCGAGGGTGTTCTCCTACGAGCAGTACTTC. Protein: CASSSRVFSYEQYF. The rearrangement joins TRBV6-5 to TRBJ2-7, with D perhaps TRBD2 (5 bases). V was trimmed by 4 bases and J by 0 bases, leaving 10 bases between them. CDR1 is MNHEY and CDR2 is SVGAGI in the germline V gene. The CDR3 spans 14 residues.

Comments on this clonotype: Given the absence of the conserved phenylalanine or tryptophan at the CDR3 end, a read error is likely. No DNA is shown, since the ends of the CDR3 on it are uncertain; the CDR3 is the one TCRdb lists. The chain couples TRBV19 to TRBJ1-1; TRBD1 is the table's D call, not checked against the DNA. Germline V CDR1 and CDR2: LNHDA, SQIVND (reference sequence). Both ends counted, the CDR3 spans 14 residues. The CDR3 sequence: CASSPFRDTRLANY.

The V gene is TRBV7-2, the J gene TRBJ2-3; D gene uncertain. V lost 4 bases to trimming and J lost 1 base, with 15 bases between them. This CDR3 comprises 16 residues. In germline, CDR1 is SGHTA, CDR2 FQGNSA. The CDR3 sequence is CASSSLESLGTDTQYF. Here the CDR3 DNA reads TGTGCCAGCAGCTCGTTAGAGAGTTTGGGCACAGATACGCAGTATTTT.